The 10 T cell receptor beta chains reported below all come from one sample, sequenced in a study of lymphopenia after photon versus proton radiotherapy. Libraries were prepared by immunoSEQ multiplex PCR; TCRdb keeps only in-frame clonotypes and omits some of them. The sample gives about 40,000 clones, around 83% of which show up once; 9% to 12% is in the top ten. This material consisted of peripheral blood, taken from a patient treated with proton-based radiotherapy. These receptors were taken from a woman between 70 and 85 years old with pancreatic cancer. Some clones in this sample may be carry-over from other donors' samples.

The chain links TRBV7-9 to TRBJ1-4; D remains ambiguous. The CDR3 totals 12 residues. V gave up 2 bases and J gave up 8 bases, with 6 bases separating them. Germline V gene data show CDR1 as SEHNR and CDR2 as FQNEAQ (reference sequence). Written as DNA, the CDR3 is TGTGCCAGCAGCTTATTTGAAGAAAAACTGTTTTTT. As protein: CASSLFEEKLFF.

This clone was seen only once. This rearrangement joins TRBV6-5 to TRBJ2-7; TRBD1 matches 11 bases. The V segment lost 4 bases and the J segment 2 bases; nucleotides outside the gene matches: 4. CDR3 length: 15 amino acids. Germline CDR1 is MNHEY and CDR2 is SVGAGI. CDR3 sequence reads: CASSWLGQGAYEQYF. The CDR3 DNA reads TGTGCCAGCAGTTGGCTGGGACAGGGGGCCTACGAGCAGTACTTC.

This chain joins TRBV7-9 and TRBJ2-7; 7 nucleotides align to TRBD1. After removal of 7 bases from V and 7 bases from J, the junction contained 19 bases not matched to a gene. This CDR3 is 16 amino acids long. The germline gives CDR1 SEHNR, CDR2 FQNEAQ (reference sequence). The DNA of the CDR3 is TGTGCCAGCAAACGGTGGGATTTAGGGGGCCAGAGGGAGCAGTACTTC. As protein: CASKRWDLGGQREQYF.

This clone was detected once. J is TRBJ2-2 and V is TRBV19; 11 bases are shared with TRBD2. The germline CDR1 and CDR2 sequences are LNHDA and SQIVND (reference sequence). With V trimmed by 0 bases and J by 4 bases, 10 bases remained unmatched. CDR3 length: 19 residues. CDR3 nucleotides: TGTGCCAGTAGTATAGATCGGCTAGCGGGAGGACAAGGCACCGGGGAGCTGTTTTTT. Translation gives CASSIDRLAGGQGTGELFF. The complete variable domain, with remaining parts taken from reference TRBV19 and TRBJ2-2, reads DGGITQSPKYLFRKEGQNVTLSCEQNLNHDAMYWYRQDPGQGLRLIYYSQIVNDFQKGDIAEGYSVSREKKESFPLTVTSAQKNPTAFYLCASSIDRLAGGQGTGELFFGEGSRLTVL.

The chain joins TRBV18 to TRBJ2-7; no clear D. V was cut by 4 bases and J by 4 bases, with 5 bases left in between. This CDR3 comprises 11 residues. CDR1 is KGHSH and CDR2 is LQKENI in the germline V gene. CDR3 bases: TGTGCCAGCTCACGAGAATACGAGCAGTACTTC. Protein product: CASSREYEQYF.

The rearrangement links TRBV28 to TRBJ2-7; D is possibly TRBD1 (6 bases). V lost 3 bases to trimming and J lost 0 bases, with 9 bases between them. CDR1 and CDR2 (germline): MDHEN, SYDVKM. The CDR3 is 14 residues long. CDR3 region: CASSLTGASYEQYF. The CDR3 coding sequence is TGTGCCAGCAGTTTGACAGGTGCCTCCTACGAGCAGTACTTC.

The chain links TRBV30 to TRBJ2-1; TRBD2 aligns across 11 bases. Losses at the gene ends were 3 bases for V and 8 bases for J; bases not matched to a gene: 3. In germline, CDR1 is GTSNPN, CDR2 SVGIG (reference sequence). The CDR3 has 13 residues. CDR3 in amino acids: CAWRLAGVYEQFF. The CDR3 nucleotides read TGTGCCTGGAGACTAGCGGGAGTATATGAGCAGTTCTTC.

The chain is built from TRBV7-2 and TRBJ2-7, with TRBD2 as a possible D gene (6 bases). In germline, CDR1 is SGHTA, CDR2 FQGNSA. The V and J ends lost 7 bases and 6 bases respectively, with 22 bases between them. The CDR3 runs to 15 residues. CDR3 residues: CASNTPGGRAVEQYF. CDR3 nucleotide sequence: TGTGCCAGCAACACTCCCGGGGGACGGGCGGTCGAGCAGTACTTC. The entire variable domain, with the rest obtained from reference TRBV7-2 and TRBJ2-7, is as follows: GAGVSQSPSNKVTEKGKDVELRCDPISGHTALYWYRQSLGQGLEFLIYFQGNSAPDKSGLPSDRFSAERTGGSVSTLTIQRTQQEDSAVYLCASNTPGGRAVEQYFGPGTRLTVT.

The chain uses TRBV29-1 and TRBJ2-3, with a possible D match to TRBD1 (5 bases). This CDR3 has 15 amino acids. Germline V gives CDR1 SQVTM, CDR2 ANQGSEA. Trimming removed 0 bases at V and 5 bases at J, with 15 bases between. CDR3 DNA sequence: TGCAGCGTTGAAGACTCCAGGGTTATAGGAGATACGCAGTATTTT. This gives the protein CSVEDSRVIGDTQYF.

V and J are TRBV10-2 and TRBJ2-5; 9 bases align to TRBD2. The germline CDR1 and CDR2 sequences are WSHSY and SAAADI. This CDR3 comprises 17 residues. The junction had 8 bases not matched to a gene; V was cut back by 2 bases and J by 1 base. DNA of the CDR3: TGCGCCAGCAGTGAGCCCTTAGCGGGAGCGACCCAAGAGACCCAGTACTTC. This translates into CASSEPLAGATQETQYF.